Listed below are T cell receptor beta chains from one sample, sequenced in a study of Tregs in tolerant kidney transplant recipients. Measured with immunoSEQ multiplex PCR; TCRdb has only the in-frame clones, and not every one. The data show 70,000 to 95,000 clones, approximately 90% seen once. This material consisted of Tregs from blood, taken before the transplant. The receptor set was obtained from a human donor who received a combined kidney and bone marrow transplant. Each CDR3 is given with its conserved first and last residue. The D gene is left open where the match is weak. For some rows the clone size is stated as once, few or many, or as a class when expanded; others skip it.

-,TRBJ1-4,-,TRBV30,TGTGCCTGGAGTAAAGGGTGGGGTGAAAAACTGTTTTTT,CAWSKGWGEKLFF
-,TRBJ1-2,-,TRBV27,TGTGCCAGCAGTTTATCGTTTGAGAGATTCTGGGGCTACACCTTC,CASSLSFERFWGYTF
TRBD2,TRBJ2-3,-,TRBV11-2,TGTGCCAGCAGCTTCCGGGGACTAGCGCGTAGCACAGATACGCAGTATTTT,CASSFRGLARSTDTQYF
-,TRBJ2-5,-,TRBV29-1,TGCAGCGTTGCTGGGGGATCCCAAGAGACCCAGTACTTC,CSVAGGSQETQYF
-,TRBJ2-7,-,TRBV6-1,TGTGCCAGCAGTGTCCGGTCTCCCCCTTACGAGCAGTACTTC,CASSVRSPPYEQYF
-,TRBJ2-5,-,TRBV6-5,TGTGCCAGCAGTCCGGGGTTTGGGGAGACCCAGTACTTC,CASSPGFGETQYF
-,TRBJ2-5,once,TRBV14,TGTGCCAGCAGCCCGAGGGCTATATCCGAGACCCAGTACTTC,CASSPRAISETQYF
TRBD1,TRBJ2-1,-,TRBV19,TGTGCCAGTAGTCTCGCAAGGGCAGGGGGCACGTTCTTC,CASSLARAGGTFF
-,TRBJ2-5,-,TRBV11-3,TGTGCCAGCAGCTTAGGCTCGGGGGGCGAGGCTGAGACCCAGTACTTC,CASSLGSGGEAETQYF
-,TRBJ2-1,-,TRBV5-6,TGTGCCAGCAGCTTGGTGGGGCGGGACAATGAGCAGTTCTTC,CASSLVGRDNEQFF
-,TRBJ1-5,-,TRBV15,TGTGCCACCAGCAGATATAACCAGGATCAGCCCCAGCATTTT,CATSRYNQDQPQHF
TRBD1,TRBJ1-1,-,TRBV19,TGTGCCAGTAGTATAGTCTCCCCAGGGGGCGGTGCAGCTTTCTTT,CASSIVSPGGGAAFF
-,TRBJ1-2,-,TRBV2,TGTGCCAGCAGTGAGGACCCTTTTAACTATGGCTACACCTTC,CASSEDPFNYGYTF
-,TRBJ2-3,-,TRBV6-1,TGTGCCAGCAAGGGGCTAGTGGCTGGCACAGATACGCAGTATTTT,CASKGLVAGTDTQYF
-,TRBJ2-1,-,TRBV28,TGTGCCAGCAGTCAGTACGAACTTGCTTACAATGAGCAGTTCTTC,CASSQYELAYNEQFF
-,TRBJ1-1,-,TRBV28,TGTGCCAGCAGTTTACCCCTAGGTAGACAGGCGGAGGGGACTGAAGCTTTCTTT,CASSLPLGRQAEGTEAFF
-,TRBJ2-2,-,TRBV5-5,TGTGCCAGCAGCTTTTCTCCCGGGGAGCTGTTTTTT,CASSFSPGELFF
-,TRBJ1-5,-,TRBV7-8,TGTGCCAGCAGCTTAACAGGCGGACAGCCCCAGCATTTT,CASSLTGGQPQHF
-,TRBJ1-1,once,TRBV12-5,TGTGCTAGTGGCCCAGGGGATGGTGAAGCTTTCTTT,CASGPGDGEAFF
-,TRBJ1-1,-,TRBV18,TGTGCCAGCTCACCACTTGGGGGGCGGAACACTGAAGCTTTCTTT,CASSPLGGRNTEAFF
-,TRBJ2-1,-,TRBV18,TGTGCCAGCTCACCAAGGGGACATTACAATGAGCAGTTCTTC,CASSPRGHYNEQFF
-,TRBJ2-6,once,TRBV5-1,TGCGCCAGCAGCTTGGACGGACCCTCTGGGGCCAACGTCCTGACTTTC,CASSLDGPSGANVLTF
-,TRBJ1-5,-,TRBV19,TGTGCCAGTAGTCCCCGGACGGGTTATAGCAATCAGCCCCAGCATTTT,CASSPRTGYSNQPQHF
-,TRBJ1-2,-,TRBV19,TGTGCCAGTAGTCCCCGGGGGTATGGCTACACCTTC,CASSPRGYGYTF
TRBD2,TRBJ2-2,-,TRBV9,TGTGCCAGCAGCGTAGTTGCGGGAGCTACCGGGGAGCTGTTTTTT,CASSVVAGATGELFF
TRBD1,TRBJ2-7,-,TRBV5-4,TGTGCCAGCTTCACCGGGACAGAGCCCTACGAGCAGTACTTC,CASFTGTEPYEQYF
-,TRBJ2-1,-,TRBV28,TGTGCCAGCAGTTATGTCTATCGCGTAAGTGAGCAGTTCTTC,CASSYVYRVSEQFF
-,TRBJ1-1,-,TRBV7-2,TGTGCCAGCAGCTCTCAGTCGCGTGAAGCTTTCTTT,CASSSQSREAFF
TRBD1,TRBJ2-7,-,TRBV6-5,TGTGCCAGCACCAACGGGGACAGGGTGCACGAGCAGTACTTC,CASTNGDRVHEQYF
TRBD2,TRBJ2-1,-,TRBV7-3,TGTGCCAGCAGCTTGTCTAGCGGGATCCACAATGAGCAGTTCTTC,CASSLSSGIHNEQFF
TRBD1,TRBJ2-1,-,TRBV5-1,TGCGCCAGCAGCTTGGAGGGACAGGGGTTTCATGAGCAGTTCTTC,CASSLEGQGFHEQFF
TRBD2,TRBJ2-5,-,TRBV30,TGTGCCGGCCAACCGGGACTAGCGGGGCAAGAGACCCAGTACTTC,CAGQPGLAGQETQYF
TRBD1,TRBJ2-1,-,TRBV2,TGTGCCAGCACCTATCGGGACAGAGAGCAGTTCTTC,CASTYRDREQFF
-,TRBJ1-5,-,TRBV6-1,TGTGCCAGCAGGGAGTTCAGCAATCAGCCCCAGCATTTT,CASREFSNQPQHF
-,TRBJ2-4,-,TRBV7-8,TGTGCCAGCAGCAACCCGACAGTAGCCAAAAACATTCAGTACTTC,CASSNPTVAKNIQYF
-,TRBJ2-5,-,TRBV5-6,TGTGCCAGCAGCTTTGGCAGGGCAGGGAGGGAGACCCAGTACTTC,CASSFGRAGRETQYF
TRBD1,TRBJ2-3,-,TRBV12-5,TGTGCTAGTGGTTTGGTAGCCACCCGGCAGGGGGCAGATACGCAGTATTTT,CASGLVATRQGADTQYF
TRBD1,TRBJ2-1,-,TRBV28,TGTGCCAGCAGTTTATCCTACAGGGGTACGGATGAGCAGTTCTTC,CASSLSYRGTDEQFF
TRBD1,TRBJ1-1,-,TRBV19,TGTGCCAGTAGTATAGCGCGACAGGGGTGGGCTTTCTTT,CASSIARQGWAFF
TRBD2,TRBJ2-7,-,TRBV19,TGTGCCAGTAGTATCCTAGCGGGCGGGACCTACGAGCAGTACTTC,CASSILAGGTYEQYF
TRBD1,TRBJ2-4,-,TRBV5-3,TGTGCCAGAAGCGTTACAGGGGGCGCGGGTAACATTCAGTACTTC,CARSVTGGAGNIQYF
-,TRBJ2-7,-,TRBV29-1,TGCAGCGTGGCGCGCGGGGACGAGCAGTACTTC,CSVARGDEQYF
TRBD2,TRBJ2-3,-,TRBV27,TGTGCCAGCAGGAGTCTAGCGGGATCCACAGATACGCAGTATTTT,CASRSLAGSTDTQYF
-,TRBJ1-1,-,TRBV11-2,TGTGCCAGCAGCTTAGAGTCATGGCAGGGCATATCGAGAGCTTTCTTT,CASSLESWQGISRAFF
-,TRBJ1-2,-,TRBV4-2,TGTGCCAGCAGCCCGCGGGGGCAGGGGAAACCCTATGGCTACACCTTC,CASSPRGQGKPYGYTF
-,TRBJ2-5,-,TRBV29-1,TGCAGCGTGGGCAGGGGAGGTGGCCAAGAGACCCAGTACTTC,CSVGRGGGQETQYF
-,TRBJ1-1,-,TRBV28,TGTGCCAGCAGGCAAGCAGGGGCTGAAGCTTTCTTT,CASRQAGAEAFF
TRBD1,TRBJ2-7,-,TRBV5-4,TGTGCCAGCAGCTCGGGACAGAGCTCCTACGAGCAGTACTTC,CASSSGQSSYEQYF
TRBD1,TRBJ2-6,-,TRBV18,TGTGCCAGCTCACCCAATACCGGGACAGGGGGCTCTGGGGCCAACGTCCTGACTTTC,CASSPNTGTGGSGANVLTF
-,TRBJ2-3,-,TRBV27,TGTGCCAGCAGTTTTCAAAGCTCACGGGATACGCAGTATTTT,CASSFQSSRDTQYF
-,TRBJ2-7,-,TRBV30,TGTGCCTGGAGTGATCGGGAGGGGGCGAGGAACGAGCAGTACTTC,CAWSDREGARNEQYF